This TCR beta chain was sequenced for a study of T cell clones after liver transplantation. Study information: Post-transplant blood was tracked for graft-donor-reactive T cell clones identified in a pre-transplant mixed lymphocyte reaction. Pre-transplant mixed lymphocyte reactions yielded third-party-reactive TCRbeta sequences as comparators for graft-donor-reactive sequences. General study results and limits: Migration into the graft, not deletion, may explain lost graft donor-reactive T cells.

From germline, CDR1 is MNHNS and CDR2 SASEGT. The CDR3 covers 17 residues. The V gene end was trimmed by 4 bases and the J gene end by 1 base; junction bases not matched to a gene: 8. Some clones are missing from TCRdb's copy, which holds only in-frame ones; the method was immunoSEQ multiplex PCR. This sample has around 100,000 clones, with around 84% found just once. For this clone: Its target is not known.

The sequences come from CD4+ T cells from blood, collected around 4 years after liver transplant. This clonotype was obtained from a human patient who received a liver transplant. The T cells may partly be graft donor cells. This chain links TRBV6-1 with TRBJ2-2; the match to TRBD2 covers 8 bases. CDR3 loop: CASSAREGPLNTGELFF. CDR3 DNA sequence: TGTGCCAGCAGTGCCCGGGAGGGTCCATTGAACACCGGGGAGCTGTTTTTT.